The source of this TCR beta chain is a study of breast tumors, draining lymph nodes, adjacent tissues. Study conclusions and caveats: Findings are consistent with lymph node origin and intratumoral expansion of most tumor T cells.

Breast cancer patients provided tissue from their axillary draining lymph nodes. TCRdb re-analysed the multiplex PCR reads in MiXCR, keeping a single row per CDR3 protein. The table includes about 230,000 distinct CDR3 sequences, approximately 29% detected once. The germline V gene encodes CDR1 MNHNS and CDR2 SASEGT. Trimming stripped 3 bases from V and 8 bases from J, with 13 bases between. The CDR3 has 13 amino acids. At least ten counts were recorded for this clonotype. Its target is not known. This sequence was found in a female donor with breast cancer. Some clones in this sample may be carry-over from other donors' samples. This chain uses TRBV6-1 with TRBJ1-2, with unresolved D. The sample consisted of axillary lymph node tissue. The CDR3 coding sequence is TGTGCCAGCAGTGATTCTGCTGCGGACGGCTACACCTTC. Translation: CASSDSAADGYTF.